This T cell receptor (beta chain) came from a study of T cells after yellow fever vaccination. In TCRdb, the 5' RACE reads were re-called with MiXCR into one record per CDR3 protein. The profile shows more than 300,000 distinct CDR3 sequences, roughly 10% of them singletons. Between the trimmed V and J ends, which lost 6 bases and 8 bases, there was a span of 16 bases. Germline V gene sequence: CDR1 SNHLY, CDR2 FYNNEI. The CDR3 consists of 13 residues. Sequences were derived from CD4+ T cells sorted from PBMCs, sampled 45 days after the yellow fever booster vaccination. This clonotype was obtained from a man aged 18 to 30 who received the YFV17D yellow fever vaccine. The chain recombines TRBV2 with TRBJ1-1; perhaps TRBD1 as D (5 bases). The CDR3 DNA follows: TGTGCCAGCAGAGTCATCTTAGGGACGGAAGCTTTCTTT. Translated: CASRVILGTEAFF.